One sample yielded the 20 T cell receptor beta chains listed below, sequenced in a study of blood T cell repertoires in COVID-19. The repertoire was sequenced with immunoSEQ multiplex PCR; TCRdb's copy has only in-frame clones and lacks some. The sample lists some 150,000 clones, around 84% occurring once. The sequencing sample was made of peripheral blood. These receptors all come from a man older than 75 with acute or convalescent COVID-19.

The chain joins TRBV6-5 to TRBJ2-1; 12 bases line up with TRBD2. CDR1 is MNHEY, CDR2 SVGAGI, per germline. The CDR3 extends over 14 amino acids. With 7 bases clipped from V and 5 bases from J, the junction kept 3 bases outside the gene matches. Written as DNA, the CDR3 is TGTGCCAGCACTAGCGGGGGGGCCGACAATGAGCAGTTCTTC. It codes for CASTSGGADNEQFF.

The chain couples TRBV11-3 to TRBJ2-2; TRBD2 agrees at 16 bases. The V gene end was trimmed by 7 bases and the J gene end by 6 bases; junction bases not matched to a gene: 11. This CDR3 has 18 amino acids. Germline V gene sequence: CDR1 SGHNT, CDR2 YENEEA. In DNA form, the CDR3 reads TGTGCCAGCACCGGGCCTGGGACTAGCGGGGGGGCCGCCGGGGAGCTGTTTTTT. Its protein is CASTGPGTSGGAAGELFF.

This chain links TRBV7-2 with TRBJ1-2, with D possibly matching TRBD1 (6 bases). The germline V gene encodes CDR1 SGHTA and CDR2 FQGNSA. V was trimmed by 0 bases and J by 8 bases, leaving 19 bases between them. The CDR3 covers 16 residues. The DNA of the CDR3 is TGTGCCAGCAGCTTAGCCACAGCAACCCAGGGGAGAGGCTACACCTTC. It specifies CASSLATATQGRGYTF.

The J gene is TRBJ1-5, the V gene TRBV6-1; 7 bases map to TRBD1. J was trimmed by 5 bases and V by 1 base; bases with no gene match: 5. The CDR3 contains 15 residues. Per the germline V gene, CDR1 is MNHNS and CDR2 is SASEGT. This CDR3 is CASSEGQGQYQPQHF. CDR3 bases: TGTGCCAGCAGTGAAGGACAGGGACAATATCAGCCCCAGCATTTT.

V usage is TRBV12-3 or TRBV12-4 and J usage is TRBJ2-1; D gene uncertain. CDR3 length: 11 amino acids. V dropped 8 bases and J dropped 3 bases, with 5 bases sitting between them. Written as DNA, the CDR3 is TGTGCCAGCCGAGACTACAATGAGCAGTTCTTC. It specifies CASRDYNEQFF.

V and J are TRBV18 and TRBJ1-1; 7 nucleotides agree with TRBD1. The CDR3 covers 16 residues. V dropped 0 bases and J dropped 3; count of bases not matched to a gene: 7. From germline, CDR1 is KGHSH and CDR2 LQKENI. The CDR3 bases are TGTGCCAGCTCACCACCGCTGGGGACAGCATACACTGAAGCTTTCTTT. It codes for CASSPPLGTAYTEAFF.

V is TRBV9 and J is TRBJ1-1, with no clear D. The CDR3 has 13 residues. From germline, CDR1 is SGDLS and CDR2 YYNGEE. The ends were cut back, 3 bases at V and 2 bases at J, with 8 bases in the middle. The CDR3 here is CASSALLNTEAFF. CDR3 DNA: TGTGCCAGCAGCGCCCTACTAAACACTGAAGCTTTCTTT.

The rearrangement links TRBV27 to TRBJ2-1, with 7 bases fitting TRBD2. This CDR3 has 17 amino acids. Germline V CDR1 and CDR2: MNHEY, SMNVEV (reference sequence). V trimming: 6 bases; J trimming: 0 bases; junction bases outside the gene matches: 11. DNA of the CDR3: TGTGCCAGCAGCAAAGCTTCGACGGGGGGCTCCTACAATGAGCAGTTCTTC. Its protein product is CASSKASTGGSYNEQFF.

This clone has a single count. The rearrangement uses TRBV2 and TRBJ2-7; 10 bases are a match to TRBD1. The CDR3 contains 14 residues. The V segment lost 8 bases and the J segment 0 bases; nucleotides outside the gene matches: 4. In germline, CDR1 is SNHLY, CDR2 FYNNEI. CDR3 in DNA: TGTGCCAGCCCTGGACAGGGGGGCTCCTACGAGCAGTACGTC. Its translation: CASPGQGGSYEQYV.

The chain has TRBV3-1 (or the pseudogene TRBV3-2) and TRBJ1-6; D not resolved. Between the trimmed V and J ends, which lost 1 base and 6 bases, there was a span of 7 bases. The CDR3 sequence is 14 residues long. Germline assignment: CDR1 LGHDT and CDR2 YNNKEL (reference sequence). The CDR3 sequence is CASSQAQSNSPLHF. The CDR3 region has the DNA TGTGCCAGCAGCCAAGCACAGTCTAATTCACCCCTCCACTTT.

The chain uses TRBV3-1 (or the pseudogene TRBV3-2) and TRBJ2-3; 12 nucleotides align to TRBD2. The CDR3 runs to 16 residues. V shed 1 base and J 5 bases; nucleotides not matched to a gene: 4. CDR1 and CDR2 from the germline V gene are LGHDT and YNNKEL (reference sequence). In nucleotides, the CDR3 is TGTGCCAGCAGCCAAGCTAGCGGGGGGGCATTAGATACGCAGTATTTT. Translated: CASSQASGGALDTQYF.

This chain uses TRBV3-1 (or the pseudogene TRBV3-2) with TRBJ1-1; 9 bases match TRBD1. The CDR3 covers 14 residues. Germline CDR1 reads LGHDT; CDR2 reads YNNKEL (reference sequence). The V and J ends lost 6 bases and 3 bases, in that order; junction bases with no gene match: 5. The CDR3 loop reads CASRRTGEDTEAFF. The CDR3 coding sequence is TGTGCCAGCAGGCGGACAGGGGAGGACACTGAAGCTTTCTTT.

J is TRBJ1-1 and V is TRBV19, with D possibly matching TRBD1 (6 bases). Germline CDR1 LNHDA, CDR2 SQIVND (reference sequence). This CDR3 region has 12 residues. The V end was cut by 7 bases, the J end by 9 bases, with 15 bases between. The CDR3 DNA sequence: TGTGCCAGTAAGTACCAGGGGCGAAAAGCTTTCTTT. The encoded protein is CASKYQGRKAFF.

This chain connects TRBV11-2 to TRBJ2-7; 8 positions agree with TRBD1. The CDR3 totals 14 residues. CDR1 is SGHAT and CDR2 is FQNNGV in the germline V gene. V lost 2 bases to trimming and J lost 5 bases; unmatched junction nucleotides: 5. The CDR3 region is CASSLIQGAHEQYV. As DNA, the CDR3 is TGTGCCAGCAGCTTAATCCAGGGGGCTCACGAGCAGTACGTC.

The chain couples TRBV7-3 to TRBJ2-1; no definite D call. Germline V lookup: CDR1 SGHTA, CDR2 FQGTGA. The CDR3 length is 15 residues. V lost 5 bases and J 0 bases, leaving 11 bases between the germline ends. The CDR3: CASSTSLSSYNEQFF. The CDR3 DNA follows: TGTGCCAGCAGCACCTCACTGAGCTCCTACAATGAGCAGTTCTTC.

This sequence joins TRBV19 and TRBJ1-1; D not certain. The germline V and J ends were trimmed by 6 bases and 1 base, with 9 bases remaining between them. Germline V CDR1 and CDR2: LNHDA, SQIVND (reference sequence). The CDR3 consists of 13 residues. The CDR3 coding sequence is TGTGCCAGTAGCCCGGGAAGGAACACTGAAGCTTTCTTT. Encoded protein: CASSPGRNTEAFF.

The chain carries TRBV5-6 and TRBJ1-1, with D tentatively TRBD1 (5 bases). The ends were cut back, 4 bases at V and 4 bases at J, with 20 bases in the middle. The CDR3 consists of 16 residues. Germline CDR1 SGHDT, CDR2 YYEEEE. The CDR3 DNA sequence: TGTGCCAGCAGCAATCGGACATTCCGGGAGGGCACTGAAGCTTTCTTT. Residues: CASSNRTFREGTEAFF. The whole variable domain, filled in from reference TRBV5-6 and TRBJ1-1, reads DAGVTQSPTHLIKTRGQQVTLRCSPKSGHDTVSWYQQALGQGPQFIFQYYEEEERQRGNFPDRFSGHQFPNYSSELNVNALLLGDSALYLCASSNRTFREGTEAFFGQGTRLTVV.

The chain's CDR3 is CASSDSHLHSGNTIYF. CDR3 bases: TGTGCCAGCAGTGACTCACACCTTCACTCTGGAAACACCATATATTTT. The V gene is TRBV6-4, the J gene TRBJ1-3; D call uncertain. The CDR3 runs to 16 residues. Germline V CDR1 and CDR2: MRHNA, SNTAGT. Trimming stripped 0 bases from V and 0 bases from J, with 9 bases between.

The rearrangement uses TRBV2 and TRBJ2-7; D perhaps matches TRBD1 (6 bases). CDR3 length: 16 residues. Germline CDR1 reads SNHLY; CDR2 reads FYNNEI. The V end was cut by 0 bases, the J end by 3 bases, with 15 bases between. CDR3 sequence: CASSEAMGHPGYEQYV. In DNA form, the CDR3 reads TGTGCCAGCAGTGAAGCAATGGGACATCCCGGCTACGAGCAGTACGTC.

This clone was detected only once. This chain uses TRBV7-6 with TRBJ2-2; D might be TRBD2 (5 bases). The V end lost 4 bases, the J end lost 0 bases, and 15 bases lay between the germline ends. CDR1 and CDR2 from the germline V gene are SGHVS and FNYEAQ. The CDR3 sequence is 17 residues long. CDR3 in DNA: TGTGCCAGCAGCTCCCGGGGAGAGGCCGCGAACACCGGGGAGCTGTTTTTT. This translates into CASSSRGEAANTGELFF.